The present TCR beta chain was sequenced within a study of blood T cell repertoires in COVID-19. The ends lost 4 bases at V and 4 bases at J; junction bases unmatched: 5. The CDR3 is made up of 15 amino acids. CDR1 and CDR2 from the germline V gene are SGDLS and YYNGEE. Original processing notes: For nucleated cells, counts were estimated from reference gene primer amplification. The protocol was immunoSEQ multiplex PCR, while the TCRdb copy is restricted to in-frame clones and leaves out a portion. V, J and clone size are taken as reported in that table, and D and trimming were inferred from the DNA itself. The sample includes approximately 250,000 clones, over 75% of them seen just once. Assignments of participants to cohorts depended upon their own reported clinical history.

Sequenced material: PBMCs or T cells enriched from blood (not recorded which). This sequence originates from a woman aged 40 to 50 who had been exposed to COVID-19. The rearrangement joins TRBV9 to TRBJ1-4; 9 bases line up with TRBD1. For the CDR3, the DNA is TGTGCCAGCAGCTACCGGGACAGGGATAATGAAAAACTGTTTTTT. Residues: CASSYRDRDNEKLFF.